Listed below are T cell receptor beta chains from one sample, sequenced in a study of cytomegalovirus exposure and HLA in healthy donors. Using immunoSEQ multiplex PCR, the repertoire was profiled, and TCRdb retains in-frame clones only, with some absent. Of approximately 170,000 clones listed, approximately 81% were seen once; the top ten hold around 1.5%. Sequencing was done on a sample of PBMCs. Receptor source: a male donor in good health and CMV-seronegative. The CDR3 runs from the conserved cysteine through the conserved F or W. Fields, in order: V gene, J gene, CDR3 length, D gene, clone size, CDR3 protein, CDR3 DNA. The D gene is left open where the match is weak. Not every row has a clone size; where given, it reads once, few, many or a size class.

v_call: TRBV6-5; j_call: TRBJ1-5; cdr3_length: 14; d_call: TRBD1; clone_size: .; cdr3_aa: CASSSGQGGQPQHF; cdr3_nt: TGTGCCAGCAGTTCCGGACAGGGGGGACAGCCCCAGCATTTT
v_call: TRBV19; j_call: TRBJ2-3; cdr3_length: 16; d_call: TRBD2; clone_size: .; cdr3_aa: CASSILGLAAGDTQYF; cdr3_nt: TGTGCCAGTAGTATTCTGGGACTAGCGGCGGGAGATACGCAGTATTTT
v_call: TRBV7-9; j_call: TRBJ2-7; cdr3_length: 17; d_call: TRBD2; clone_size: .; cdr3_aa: CASSLMSTSAINYEQYF; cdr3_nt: TGTGCCAGCAGCTTAATGTCCACTAGCGCGATAAACTACGAGCAGTACTTC
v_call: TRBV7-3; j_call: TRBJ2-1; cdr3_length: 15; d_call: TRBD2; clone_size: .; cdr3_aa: CASSPSGGPSNEQFF; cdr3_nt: TGTGCCAGCAGCCCTAGCGGGGGCCCGTCGAATGAGCAGTTCTTC
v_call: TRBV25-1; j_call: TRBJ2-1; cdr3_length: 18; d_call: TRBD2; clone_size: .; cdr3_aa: CASSDPRLAGGPRNEQFF; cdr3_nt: TGTGCCAGCAGTGACCCAAGACTAGCGGGGGGCCCTAGGAATGAGCAGTTCTTC
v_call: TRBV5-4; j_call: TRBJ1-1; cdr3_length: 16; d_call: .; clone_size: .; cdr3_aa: CASSIVVPGQFTEAFF; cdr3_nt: TGTGCCAGCAGCATCGTTGTACCAGGGCAGTTTACTGAAGCTTTCTTT
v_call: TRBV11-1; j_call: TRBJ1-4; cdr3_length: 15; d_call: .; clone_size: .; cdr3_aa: CASSADITTNEKLFF; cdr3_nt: TGTGCCAGCAGCGCCGACATCACAACTAATGAAAAACTGTTTTTT
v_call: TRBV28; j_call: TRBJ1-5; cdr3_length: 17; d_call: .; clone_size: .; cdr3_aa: CASSDLLGTLGNQPQHF; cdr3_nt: TGTGCCAGCAGCGACCTGCTCGGGACTCTAGGCAATCAGCCCCAGCATTTT
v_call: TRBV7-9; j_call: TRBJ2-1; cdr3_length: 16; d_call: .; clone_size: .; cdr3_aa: CASSLVGGGRDNEQFF; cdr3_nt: TGTGCCAGCAGCTTAGTGGGGGGGGGCCGGGACAATGAGCAGTTCTTC
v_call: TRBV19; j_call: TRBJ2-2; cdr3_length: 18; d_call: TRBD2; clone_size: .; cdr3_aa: CASKMTSGRAWGTGELFF; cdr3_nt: TGTGCCAGTAAAATGACTAGCGGGAGGGCCTGGGGCACCGGGGAGCTGTTTTTT
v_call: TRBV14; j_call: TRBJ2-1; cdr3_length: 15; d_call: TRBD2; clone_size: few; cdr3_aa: CASSQLGLASGEQFF; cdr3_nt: TGTGCCAGCAGCCAACTGGGACTAGCCAGTGGTGAGCAGTTCTTC
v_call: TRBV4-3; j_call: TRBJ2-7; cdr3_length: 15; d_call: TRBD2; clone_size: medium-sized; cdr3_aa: CASSQEQGGAYEQYF; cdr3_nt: TGCGCCAGCAGCCAAGAGCAGGGAGGGGCCTACGAGCAGTACTTC
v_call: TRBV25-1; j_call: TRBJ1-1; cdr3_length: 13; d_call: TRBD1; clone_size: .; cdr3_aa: CASSGWGDRTAFF; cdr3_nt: TGTGCCAGCAGTGGATGGGGGGACAGGACCGCTTTCTTT
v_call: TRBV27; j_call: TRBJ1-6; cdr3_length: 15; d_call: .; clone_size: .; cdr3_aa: CASTPALLLNSPLHF; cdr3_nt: TGTGCCAGCACCCCCGCTCTGCTACTTAATTCACCCCTCCACTTT
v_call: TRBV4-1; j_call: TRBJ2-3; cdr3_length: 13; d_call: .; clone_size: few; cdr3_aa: CASSLPGTDTQYF; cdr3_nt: TGCGCCAGCAGCCTACCGGGCACAGATACGCAGTATTTT
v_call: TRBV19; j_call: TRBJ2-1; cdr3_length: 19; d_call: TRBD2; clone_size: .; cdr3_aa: CASSIDRLAGVSSYNEQFF; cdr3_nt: TGTGCCAGTAGTATAGATAGGCTAGCGGGGGTCTCCTCCTACAATGAGCAGTTCTTC
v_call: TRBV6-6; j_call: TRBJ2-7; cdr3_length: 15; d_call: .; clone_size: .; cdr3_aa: CASRESGALSYEQYF; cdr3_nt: TGTGCCAGCAGAGAATCGGGAGCCCTCTCCTACGAGCAGTACTTC
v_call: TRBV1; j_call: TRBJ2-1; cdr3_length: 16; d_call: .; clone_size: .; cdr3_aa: CTSRGTGTGDYNEQFF; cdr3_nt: TGCACCAGCAGGGGAACCGGGACAGGGGACTACAATGAGCAGTTCTTC
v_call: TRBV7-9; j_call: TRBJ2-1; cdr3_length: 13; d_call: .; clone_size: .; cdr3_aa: CASSEALSNEQFF; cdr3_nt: TGTGCCAGCAGCGAAGCGTTGAGCAATGAGCAGTTCTTC
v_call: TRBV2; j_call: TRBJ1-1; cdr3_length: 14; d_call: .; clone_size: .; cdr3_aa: CASSVDRVNTEAFF; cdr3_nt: TGTGCCAGCAGTGTGGACAGAGTGAACACTGAAGCTTTCTTT
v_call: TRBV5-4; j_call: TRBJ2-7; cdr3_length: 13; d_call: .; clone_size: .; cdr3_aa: CASSLAGTYEQYF; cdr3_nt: TGTGCCAGCAGCTTGGCCGGGACCTACGAGCAGTACTTC
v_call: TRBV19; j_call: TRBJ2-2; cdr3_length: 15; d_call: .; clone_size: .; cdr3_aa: CASSIGQANTGELFF; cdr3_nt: TGTGCCAGTAGTATTGGGCAGGCGAACACCGGGGAGCTGTTTTTT